This T cell receptor beta chain was obtained from a study of blood T cell repertoires in COVID-19. Study background: Sample material is recorded as cDNA or gDNA derived from T cells, B-cell-depleted T cells, or PBMCs.

With V trimmed by 0 bases and J by 8 bases, 4 bases remained unmatched. Germline CDR1 SGHDN, CDR2 FVKESK. The CDR3 is 16 residues long. The assay was immunoSEQ multiplex PCR, and TCRdb's table has in-frame clones only and misses some. Here the sample spans around 180,000 clones, roughly 80% being singletons. Input material: peripheral blood. The V call is TRBV14, the J call TRBJ1-6; TRBD1 agrees at 10 bases. The receptor comes from a man in his sixties with active or convalescent COVID-19. CDR3 nucleotide sequence: TGTGCCAGCAGCCAAGATTTAGACAGGGGGCATTCACCCCTCCACTTT. Its translation is CASSQDLDRGHSPLHF.